One sample yielded the 27 T cell receptor beta chains listed below, sequenced in a study of PD-L1 blockade in urothelial cancer. Produced via immunoSEQ multiplex PCR; TCRdb's table is partial and in-frame only. The repertoire holds 40,000 to 45,000 clones, with less than 95% as singletons. Time point denoted: peripheral blood 6 weeks after treatment start. Sequenced material: PBMCs, taken around atezolizumab (anti-PD-L1) treatment. These receptors all stem from a man between 65 and 80 years old with urothelial cancer.

The V and J genes are TRBV9 and TRBJ2-3, with 7 positions matching TRBD1. The germline CDR1 and CDR2 sequences are SGDLS and YYNGEE. The CDR3 extends over 16 amino acids. After removal of 4 bases from V and 1 base from J, the junction contained 9 bases not matched to a gene. The CDR3 DNA reads as TGTGCCAGCAGCACAGGGGTCGGGTCCGGCACAGATACGCAGTATTTT. Translated: CASSTGVGSGTDTQYF. Drawing the rest from reference TRBV9 and TRBJ2-3, the complete variable domain is DSGVTQTPKHLITATGQRVTLRCSPRSGDLSVYWYQQSLDQGLQFLIQYYNGEERAKGNILERFSAQQFPDLHSELNLSSLELGDSALYFCASSTGVGSGTDTQYFGPGTRLTVL.

In regard to this clone: The junction departs from the called germline gene at one end, perhaps through a read error. The CDR3 DNA reads TGTGCCAGTAGTCCCAGGGCAGGAAGGTCCTCCGAGCAGTACTTC. It translates to CASSPRAGRSSEQYF. The rearrangement links TRBV19 to TRBJ2-7; the D gene is possibly TRBD1 (5 bases). Germline lookup yields CDR1 LNHDA and CDR2 SQIVND (reference sequence). The length of the CDR3 is 15 residues.

The rearrangement joins TRBV28 to TRBJ2-5, with 12 bases fitting TRBD2. The germline V gene encodes CDR1 MDHEN and CDR2 SYDVKM. The CDR3 is made up of 21 amino acids. Trimming cost V 3 bases and J 4 bases; bases outside gene matches: 21. CDR3 amino acids: CASSLENRGNTSGRIGETQYF. For the CDR3, the DNA is TGTGCCAGCAGTTTGGAGAACAGGGGGAATACTAGCGGGAGGATTGGAGAGACCCAGTACTTC.

The V gene is TRBV27, the J gene TRBJ2-3; 8 bases match TRBD2. This CDR3 spans 14 amino acids. V lost 8 bases, J lost 6 bases, and 10 bases stayed unmatched. Germline V gene lookup returns CDR1 MNHEY and CDR2 SMNVEV (reference sequence). DNA for the CDR3: TGTGCCAGCGGAACCGGGACTAGGTACGATACGCAGTATTTT. Residues: CASGTGTRYDTQYF.

The V gene is TRBV7-2, the J gene TRBJ1-1; D ambiguous. V lost 0 bases and J lost 6, with 11 bases in between. Germline V lookup: CDR1 SGHTA, CDR2 FQGNSA. This CDR3 is built from 14 residues. CDR3 in DNA: TGTGCCAGCAGCTTAGCGAACTACCGCGCTGAAGCTTTCTTT. It yields the protein CASSLANYRAEAFF.

The rearrangement links TRBV19 to TRBJ2-1; D is perhaps TRBD2 (5 bases). This CDR3 comprises 15 residues. Germline V lookup: CDR1 LNHDA, CDR2 SQIVND (reference sequence). The germline V and J ends were trimmed by 7 bases and 0 bases, with 13 bases remaining between them. The CDR3 DNA reads TGTGCCAGTACAGAGGGTCGAAGCTCCTACAATGAGCAGTTCTTC. It specifies CASTEGRSSYNEQFF.

The CDR3 DNA reads TGCGCCAGCAGCGTCAACCGGGACAGACCCTACGAGCAGTACTTC. As protein: CASSVNRDRPYEQYF. The chain uses TRBV5-1 and TRBJ2-7; 7 bases map to TRBD1. Unmatched junction bases numbered 9, after V lost 4 bases and J lost 2 bases. CDR1 and CDR2 (germline): SGHRS, YFSETQ. The CDR3 runs to 15 residues.

V usage is TRBV6-5 and J usage is TRBJ1-1; D call uncertain. CDR1 and CDR2 from the germline V gene are MNHEY and SVGAGI. The CDR3 sequence is 12 residues long. V was pared by 5 bases and J by 8 bases, with 12 bases between. CDR3 coding DNA: TGTGCCAGCAGTCCTACTTCCAGGGAAGCTTTCTTT. Translation gives CASSPTSREAFF.

V is TRBV19 and J is TRBJ1-2, with TRBD1 as a possible D gene (6 bases). The CDR3 extends over 17 amino acids. V lost 0 bases to trimming and J lost 6 bases, with 20 bases between them. The germline V gene has CDR1 LNHDA and CDR2 SQIVND (reference sequence). CDR3 region: CASSIDVTTVRDNGYTF. The CDR3 bases are TGTGCCAGTAGTATAGATGTTACCACGGTCAGGGACAATGGCTACACCTTC. Variable domain in full (rest from reference TRBV19 and TRBJ1-2): DGGITQSPKYLFRKEGQNVTLSCEQNLNHDAMYWYRQDPGQGLRLIYYSQIVNDFQKGDIAEGYSVSREKKESFPLTVTSAQKNPTAFYLCASSIDVTTVRDNGYTFGSGTRLTVV.

The chain couples TRBV7-9 to TRBJ1-2; 9 nucleotides agree with TRBD1. The ends lost 5 bases at V and 6 bases at J; junction bases unmatched: 10. Germline V gene sequence: CDR1 SEHNR, CDR2 FQNEAQ (reference sequence). The CDR3 is 15 residues long. The CDR3 DNA is TGTGCCAGCAGCCCCGACCCTACAGGGGGCAATGGCTACACCTTC. Its protein product is CASSPDPTGGNGYTF. Full variable domain (remainder filled in from reference TRBV7-9 and TRBJ1-2): DTGVSQNPRHKITKRGQNVTFRCDPISEHNRLYWYRQTLGQGPEFLTYFQNEAQLEKSRLLSDRFSAERPKGSFSTLEIQRTEQGDSAMYLCASSPDPTGGNGYTFGSGTRLTVV.

The chain combines TRBV30 with TRBJ2-7; the D gene is possibly TRBD2 (7 bases). The CDR3 is made up of 12 amino acids. The V end lost 0 bases, the J end lost 6 bases, and 9 bases lay between the germline ends. Germline values: CDR1 GTSNPN, CDR2 SVGIG (reference sequence). DNA for the CDR3: TGTGCCTGGAGTGTAGGGGGGGTCGAGCAGTACTTC. It encodes CAWSVGGVEQYF.

The chain links TRBV5-1 to TRBJ1-4; D remains ambiguous. The germline CDR1 and CDR2 sequences are SGHRS and YFSETQ. This CDR3 spans 14 amino acids. V was trimmed by 4 bases and J by 2 bases, leaving 9 bases between them. For the CDR3, the DNA is TGCGCCAGCAGCGCTGGGAGGACTAATGAAAAACTGTTTTTT. Its protein product is CASSAGRTNEKLFF.

This clone was observed once. The V and J genes are TRBV6-1 and TRBJ2-7; maybe TRBD1 (5 bases). The V gene's germline CDR1 is MNHNS and CDR2 SASEGT. The CDR3 is 14 residues long. V lost 0 bases to trimming and J lost 4 bases, with 10 bases between them. The CDR3 DNA reads TGTGCCAGCAGTGAAGCGGGGCAGCTGTACGAGCAGTACTTC. Encoded protein: CASSEAGQLYEQYF.

V gene TRBV7-2 combines with J gene TRBJ2-7; D is perhaps TRBD1 (6 bases). With 5 bases removed from V and 0 bases from J, the gap between germline ends came to 11 bases. The CDR3 contains 14 residues. Germline-derived CDR1 and CDR2 are SGHTA and FQGNSA. The CDR3 protein is CASSPEGDSYEQYF. CDR3 sequence (DNA): TGTGCCAGCAGCCCCGAGGGGGACTCCTACGAGCAGTACTTC.

The chain couples TRBV10-3 to TRBJ2-1; D call uncertain. Germline CDR1 ENHRY, CDR2 SYGVKD. This CDR3 is 14 amino acids long. Trimming removed 4 bases from V and 6 bases from J, with 13 bases in between. CDR3 nucleotides: TGTGCCATCAGTGCTGCGGCGTTAAGCAATGAGCAGTTCTTC. Protein sequence: CAISAAALSNEQFF.

CDR3 nucleotides: TGTGCCAGCAGCCAATGGGCGGCCGGGAGGTCGTACTTC. Its protein product is CASSQWAAGRSYF. V and J are TRBV14 and TRBJ2-7; 7 bases are a match to TRBD2. Germline CDR1 is SGHDN and CDR2 is FVKESK. After removal of 2 bases from V and 12 bases from J, the junction contained 10 bases not matched to a gene. The CDR3 covers 13 residues.

This clone has more than one count but fewer than ten. The V call is TRBV9, the J call TRBJ2-1, with TRBD2 matching 8 bases. V dropped 4 bases and J dropped 4; count of bases not matched to a gene: 16. From germline, CDR1 is SGDLS and CDR2 YYNGEE. The CDR3 length is 18 residues. The CDR3 loop reads CASSPPANSGKGYNEQFF. The CDR3 bases are TGTGCCAGCAGCCCCCCGGCTAATAGCGGGAAGGGGTACAATGAGCAGTTCTTC.

The chain uses TRBV28 and TRBJ1-4, with 9 bases aligning to TRBD1. Germline loops: CDR1 MDHEN, CDR2 SYDVKM. J was trimmed by 6 bases and V by 3 bases; bases with no gene match: 5. The CDR3 covers 15 residues. The chain's CDR3 is CASSLPGTGYEKLFF. Written as DNA, the CDR3 is TGTGCCAGCAGTTTGCCCGGGACAGGGTATGAAAAACTGTTTTTT.

The J gene is TRBJ1-4, the V gene TRBV2; D may be TRBD1 (6 bases). V was trimmed by 4 bases and J by 3 bases, leaving 12 bases between them. The CDR3 totals 15 residues. Germline-derived CDR1 and CDR2 are SNHLY and FYNNEI. The DNA for the CDR3 is TGTGCCAGCAGTGTTCGAGGGGGGGCTAATGAAAAACTGTTTTTT. It yields the protein CASSVRGGANEKLFF.

This rearrangement joins TRBV6-5 to TRBJ2-7; 7 nucleotides agree with TRBD1. The V and J ends lost 7 bases and 3 bases, in that order; junction bases with no gene match: 9. Germline CDR1 is MNHEY and CDR2 is SVGAGI. The CDR3 extends over 14 amino acids. The CDR3: CASKTPRDSYEQYF. CDR3 nucleotide sequence: TGTGCCAGCAAAACTCCCCGGGACAGCTACGAGCAGTACTTC.

This clone has a single count. This chain connects TRBV7-9 to TRBJ2-7, with D perhaps TRBD2 (6 bases). Germline loops: CDR1 SEHNR, CDR2 FQNEAQ (reference sequence). The germline V and J ends were trimmed by 5 bases and 3 bases, with 17 bases remaining between them. The CDR3 loop spans 15 amino acids. The CDR3 spells CASSPKGGKDYEQYF. The CDR3 DNA follows: TGTGCCAGCAGCCCGAAGGGCGGGAAAGACTACGAGCAGTACTTC.

J is TRBJ2-2 and V is TRBV9, with TRBD2 matching over 7 bases. V gave up 2 bases and J gave up 6 bases; unmatched junction bases: 7. Per the germline V gene, CDR1 is SGDLS and CDR2 is YYNGEE. This CDR3 is built from 15 residues. CDR3 in amino acids: CASSVGTMVAGELFF. CDR3 DNA: TGTGCCAGCAGCGTCGGGACTATGGTCGCCGGGGAGCTGTTTTTT.

This chain connects TRBV7-8 to TRBJ2-1; 13 nucleotides align to TRBD2. The CDR3 spans 16 residues. Per germline, CDR1 SGHVS and CDR2 FQNEAQ. V lost 5 bases, J lost 5 bases, and 6 bases stayed unmatched. The CDR3 coding sequence is TGTGCCAGCAGCCTAAAACTAGCGGGAGGGAACAATGAGCAGTTCTTC. It codes for CASSLKLAGGNNEQFF.

The chain employs TRBV5-4 and TRBJ2-2; 8 positions agree with TRBD1. The CDR3 runs 15 residues. The trim removed 4 bases at V and 5 bases at J, leaving 7 bases unmatched. CDR1 is SGHNT and CDR2 is YYREEE in the germline V gene (reference sequence). The CDR3 sequence is CASSPGQGATGELFF. The CDR3 bases are TGTGCCAGCAGCCCGGGGCAGGGGGCGACCGGGGAGCTGTTTTTT.

V is TRBV19 and J is TRBJ1-5; 9 nucleotides match TRBD1. Germline values: CDR1 LNHDA, CDR2 SQIVND (reference sequence). The CDR3 sequence is 16 residues long. V lost 4 bases and J lost 2; bases outside the gene matches: 6. CDR3 coding DNA: TGTGCCAGTAGTACGGGGACAGGGATCGGCAATCAGCCCCAGCATTTT. This codes for CASSTGTGIGNQPQHF.

The V call is TRBV28, the J call TRBJ2-3; 8 bases are a match to TRBD2. CDR3 length: 15 amino acids. The junction had 5 bases not matched to a gene; V was cut back by 6 bases and J by 0 bases. Germline-derived CDR1 and CDR2 are MDHEN and SYDVKM. This chain's CDR3 is CASSRSGTSTDTQYF. For the CDR3, the DNA is TGTGCCAGCAGCCGTAGCGGGACAAGCACAGATACGCAGTATTTT.

The rearrangement uses TRBV13 and TRBJ2-7; 7 bases line up with TRBD2. With V trimmed by 7 bases and J by 0 bases, 12 bases remained unmatched. Per germline, CDR1 PRHDT and CDR2 FYEKMQ (reference sequence). The CDR3 has 16 residues. The CDR3 spells CASTQTGTTGSYEQYF. In nucleotides, the CDR3 is TGTGCCAGCACACAGACGGGGACTACCGGCTCCTACGAGCAGTACTTC. The full variable domain, rest sourced from reference TRBV13 and TRBJ2-7, is AAGVIQSPRHLIKEKRETATLKCYPIPRHDTVYWYQQGPGQDPQFLISFYEKMQSDKGSIPDRFSAQQFSDYHSELNMSSLELGDSALYFCASTQTGTTGSYEQYFGPGTRLTVT.